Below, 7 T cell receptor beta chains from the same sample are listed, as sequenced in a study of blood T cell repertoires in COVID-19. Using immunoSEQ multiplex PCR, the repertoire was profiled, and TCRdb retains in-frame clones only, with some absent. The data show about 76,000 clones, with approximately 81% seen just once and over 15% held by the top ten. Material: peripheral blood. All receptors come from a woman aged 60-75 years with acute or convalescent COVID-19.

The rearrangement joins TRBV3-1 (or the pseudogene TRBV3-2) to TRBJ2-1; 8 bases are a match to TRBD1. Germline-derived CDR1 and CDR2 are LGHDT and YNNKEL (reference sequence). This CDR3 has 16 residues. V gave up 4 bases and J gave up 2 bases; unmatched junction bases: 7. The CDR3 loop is CASSLYGTGTYNEQFF. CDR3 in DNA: TGTGCCAGCAGCCTATACGGGACAGGCACCTACAATGAGCAGTTCTTC.

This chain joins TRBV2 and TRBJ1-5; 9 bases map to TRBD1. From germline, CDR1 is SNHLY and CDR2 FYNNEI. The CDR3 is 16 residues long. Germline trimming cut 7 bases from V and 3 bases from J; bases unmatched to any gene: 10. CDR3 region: CASTKLGTGINQPQHF. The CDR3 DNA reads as TGTGCCAGCACCAAATTGGGGACAGGGATCAATCAGCCCCAGCATTTT.

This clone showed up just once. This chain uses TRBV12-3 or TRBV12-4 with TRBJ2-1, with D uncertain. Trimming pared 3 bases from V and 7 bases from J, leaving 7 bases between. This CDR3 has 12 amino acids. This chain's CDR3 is CASSLWQNEQFF. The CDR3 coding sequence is TGTGCCAGCAGTTTGTGGCAGAATGAGCAGTTCTTC.

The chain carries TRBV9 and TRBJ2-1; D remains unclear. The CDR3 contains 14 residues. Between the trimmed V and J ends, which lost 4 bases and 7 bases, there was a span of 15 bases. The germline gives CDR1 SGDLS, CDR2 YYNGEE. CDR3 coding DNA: TGTGCCAGCAGCCCCCGGAGCTCGATGAATGAGCAGTTCTTC. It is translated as CASSPRSSMNEQFF.

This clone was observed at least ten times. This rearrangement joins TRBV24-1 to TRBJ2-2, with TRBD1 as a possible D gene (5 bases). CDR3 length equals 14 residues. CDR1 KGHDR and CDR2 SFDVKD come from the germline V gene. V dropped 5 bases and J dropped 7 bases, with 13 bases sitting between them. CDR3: CATSGYRSDGELFF. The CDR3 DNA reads TGTGCCACCAGTGGGTACAGGTCGGACGGGGAGCTGTTTTTT.

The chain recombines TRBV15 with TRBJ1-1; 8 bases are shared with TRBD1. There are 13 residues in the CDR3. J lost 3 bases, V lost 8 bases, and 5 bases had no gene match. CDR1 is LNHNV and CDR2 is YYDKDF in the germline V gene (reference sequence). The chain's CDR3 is CATSGGWDTEAFF. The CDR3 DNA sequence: TGTGCCACCTCAGGGGGCTGGGACACTGAAGCTTTCTTT.

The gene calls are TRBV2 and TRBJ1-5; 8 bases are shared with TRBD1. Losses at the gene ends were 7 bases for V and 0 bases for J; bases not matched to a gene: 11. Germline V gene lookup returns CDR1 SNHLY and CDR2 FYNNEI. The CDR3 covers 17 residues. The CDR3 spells CASTVGQGGNSNQPQHF. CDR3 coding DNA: TGTGCCAGCACCGTCGGACAGGGCGGTAATAGCAATCAGCCCCAGCATTTT.